This T cell receptor beta chain came from a study of T cell repertoires in cytomegalovirus infection. Study-wide context: Public TCR beta signatures marked donors with CMV infection and the matching HLA.

Germline CDR1 SQVTM, CDR2 ANQGSEA. This CDR3 is 14 amino acids long. V was shortened by 7 bases and J by 2 bases, with 16 bases between the two germline ends. TCRdb analysed the reads with MiXCR anew, one entry per CDR3 protein. The sample holds a few hundred thousand distinct CDR3 sequences, 15% to 20% seen once. This rearrangement joins TRBV29-1 to TRBJ2-3; D tentatively fits TRBD1 or TRBD2 (5 bases each). The receptor was derived from a human donor in good health (CMV status not recorded). Some clones in this sample may be carry-over from other donors' samples. The specimen sequenced was PBMCs. CDR3 DNA: TGCAGCGCCCGTCGGGGACGGGTCACAGATACGCAGTATTTT. This translates into CSARRGRVTDTQYF.